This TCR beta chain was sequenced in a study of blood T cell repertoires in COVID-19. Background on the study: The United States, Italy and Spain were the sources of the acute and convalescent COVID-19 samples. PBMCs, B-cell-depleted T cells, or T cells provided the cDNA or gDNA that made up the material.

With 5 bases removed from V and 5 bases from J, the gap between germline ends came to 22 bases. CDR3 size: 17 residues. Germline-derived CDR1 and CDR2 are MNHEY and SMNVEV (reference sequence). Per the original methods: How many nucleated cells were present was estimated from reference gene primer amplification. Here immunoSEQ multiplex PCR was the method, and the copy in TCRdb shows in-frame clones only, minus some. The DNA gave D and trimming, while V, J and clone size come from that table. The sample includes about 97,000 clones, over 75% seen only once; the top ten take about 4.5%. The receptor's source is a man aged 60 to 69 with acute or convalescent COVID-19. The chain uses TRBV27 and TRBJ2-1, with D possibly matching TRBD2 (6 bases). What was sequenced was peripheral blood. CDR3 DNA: TGTGCCAGCAGTCCTTCTAGCGTTGGGTGGGTGAACAATGAGCAGTTCTTC. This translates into CASSPSSVGWVNNEQFF.